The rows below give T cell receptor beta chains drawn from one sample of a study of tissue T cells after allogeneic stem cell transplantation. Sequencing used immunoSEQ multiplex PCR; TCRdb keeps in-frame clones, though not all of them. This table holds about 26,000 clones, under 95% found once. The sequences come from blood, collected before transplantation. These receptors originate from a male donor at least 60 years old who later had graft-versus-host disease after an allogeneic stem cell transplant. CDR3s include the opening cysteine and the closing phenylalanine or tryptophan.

CDR3 protein: CASHPGDRALMNTEAFF; J gene: TRBJ1-1; V gene: TRBV11-2
CDR3 protein: CASSYLQVRDNYGYTF; J gene: TRBJ1-2; V gene: TRBV6-5
CDR3 protein: CASSTRPWPGNTIYF; J gene: TRBJ1-3; V gene: TRBV21-1
CDR3 protein: CASSWGQRYNEQFF; J gene: TRBJ2-1; V gene: TRBV19
CDR3 protein: CASSPPAGGNEQFF; J gene: TRBJ2-1; V gene: TRBV18
CDR3 protein: CASSLRLAGGPWRHETQYF; J gene: TRBJ2-5; V gene: TRBV18
CDR3 protein: CASSVESGWEQFF; J gene: TRBJ2-1; V gene: TRBV9
CDR3 protein: CASLGGGGNEQFF; J gene: TRBJ2-1; V gene: TRBV9
CDR3 protein: CARASGATDTQYF; J gene: TRBJ2-3; V gene: TRBV30
CDR3 protein: CASSPVSASDEQFF; J gene: TRBJ2-1; V gene: TRBV7-7
CDR3 protein: CAISEGGTGNTIYF; J gene: TRBJ1-3; V gene: TRBV10-3
CDR3 protein: CASSLEPFSYEQYF; J gene: TRBJ2-7; V gene: TRBV5-1
CDR3 protein: CATSSIRGGYNEQFF; J gene: TRBJ2-1; V gene: TRBV24-1
CDR3 protein: CASRLTPTETQYF; J gene: TRBJ2-5; V gene: TRBV6-5
CDR3 protein: CASSSGTITYEQYF; J gene: TRBJ2-7; V gene: TRBV5-1
CDR3 protein: CASSSTNEQFF; J gene: TRBJ2-1; V gene: TRBV7-6
CDR3 protein: CAWSGKTGPYTF; J gene: TRBJ1-2; V gene: TRBV30
CDR3 protein: CASSPQERSYSNQPQHF; J gene: TRBJ1-5; V gene: TRBV28
CDR3 protein: CASSLNRGPIDGYTF; J gene: TRBJ1-2; V gene: TRBV11-2
CDR3 protein: CAISESTSEKLFF; J gene: TRBJ1-4; V gene: TRBV10-3